The 3 T cell receptor beta chains listed next were all sequenced from one sample in a study of glioma-infiltrating T cells. TCR alpha and beta CDR3 regions were amplified from RNA using iRepertoire nested multiplex PCR. MiXCR, applied by TCRdb to the multiplex PCR reads, yields one record per CDR3 protein. The sample has about 140,000 distinct CDR3 sequences, 35% to 50% seen once. The specimen was glioma tissue, nonneoplastic brain tissue, or PBMCs (not recorded which). These receptor sequences come from a human donor with low-grade glioma or glioblastoma, undergoing nonglioma brain surgery, or in good health (not recorded which).

This clonotype was seen a few times. The chain employs TRBV28 and TRBJ1-1; weak D call: TRBD1 (5 bases). The CDR3 consists of 15 residues. Germline CDR1 is MDHEN and CDR2 is SYDVKM. V was shortened by 5 bases and J by 5 bases, with 18 bases between the two germline ends. The DNA for the CDR3 is TGTGCCAGCAGTACCTTCGGGGGGGGTGGGACTGAAGCTTTCTTT. This encodes CASSTFGGGGTEAFF.

A few counts support this clonotype. The V and J genes are TRBV6-2 or TRBV6-3 and TRBJ2-3; 9 nucleotides align to TRBD2. J was trimmed by 6 bases and V by 5 bases; bases with no gene match: 15. Germline lookup yields CDR1 MNHEY and CDR2 SVGEGT. The CDR3 contains 17 residues. Written as DNA, the CDR3 is TGTGCCAGCAGTCCGTCCGGACAGCGGGGGGCGAAGGATACGCAGTATTTT. Its translation is CASSPSGQRGAKDTQYF.

This chain connects TRBV6-1 to TRBJ1-6; D uncertain. From germline, CDR1 is MNHNS and CDR2 SASEGT. V was trimmed by 6 bases and J by 7 bases, leaving 22 bases between them. This CDR3 comprises 17 residues. The CDR3 DNA sequence: TGTGCCAGCAGCCCCCCCTTGATCTGGGGATCAAATTCACCCCTCCACTTT. This sequence encodes CASSPPLIWGSNSPLHF.